A single TCR beta chain is shown here with its context. The antigen remains unidentified. The sample is drawn from a study of cytomegalovirus exposure and HLA in healthy donors. Study-wide results and caveats: Analysis was carried out at a later point, and it linked a missense DCLRE1C variant to TCR beta V- and J-gene trimming.

V was pared by 5 bases and J by 4 bases, with 7 bases of the junction left unmatched. From germline, CDR1 is SNHLY and CDR2 FYNNEI. CDR3 size: 15 residues. The PCR used 60 Vbeta and 13 Jbeta primers. The repertoire was sequenced with immunoSEQ multiplex PCR; TCRdb's copy has only in-frame clones and lacks some. The sample has roughly 190,000 clones; roughly 13% are singletons. The genes are TRBV2 and TRBJ2-2; 7 positions agree with TRBD1. The clonotype comes from a man in his forties or fifties in good health and CMV-seropositive. The specimen sequenced was PBMCs. Here the CDR3 reads CASSSQGTATGELFF. The CDR3 bases are TGTGCCAGCAGTTCACAGGGGACCGCCACCGGGGAGCTGTTTTTT.